This T cell receptor (beta chain) comes out of a study of Tregs in tolerant kidney transplant recipients. The germline V gene has CDR1 MGHRA and CDR2 YSYEKL. V trimming: 5 bases; J trimming: 5 bases; junction bases outside the gene matches: 8. The CDR3 spans 15 residues. With respect to this clone: Its antigen is unknown.

Using immunoSEQ multiplex PCR, the repertoire was profiled, and TCRdb retains in-frame clones only, with some absent. The repertoire includes some 100,000 clones, 92% of them detected once, and over 0.5% sits in the top ten. Unstimulated regulatory T cells (CD4+CD25+CD127-), CD4+CD25- non-regulatory cells, CD4 and CD8 cells were FACS-sorted from thawed PBMCs. General study findings and limits: This study did not directly address biological reproducibility. Tregs expanded with activated donor B cells seemed most donor-specific.

The chain has TRBV4-1 and TRBJ2-3; 9 bases match TRBD2. The receptor was derived from a human donor in good health. Input material: CD4+ T cells from blood. The CDR3 loop is CASSTSGRPLDTQYF. In nucleotides, the CDR3 is TGCGCCAGCAGCACCAGCGGGAGGCCCTTAGATACGCAGTATTTT.